The 4 T cell receptor beta chains below were found in one sample sequenced in a study of technical replicates of blood from a handful of donors. TCRdb keeps only in-frame clones here, not all; method: immunoSEQ multiplex PCR. The repertoire has about 69,000 clones, over 70% of them found once; the top ten carry roughly 4.8%. Sequencing was carried out using PBMCs. These receptors originate from a human donor in good health. Some clones in this sample may be carry-over from other donors' samples.

The table lists this clone with many counts. CDR3 sequence (DNA): TGTGCCAGCAGCTTAGTGTATAGCGGGAGGGATGAGCAGTTCTTC. Protein product: CASSLVYSGRDEQFF. The V and J genes are TRBV7-6 and TRBJ2-1; 11 nucleotides match TRBD2. This CDR3 has 15 residues. In germline, CDR1 is SGHVS, CDR2 FNYEAQ. J was trimmed by 8 bases and V by 1 base; bases with no gene match: 4.

This chain uses TRBV6-4 with TRBJ1-5, with D perhaps TRBD1 (5 bases). This CDR3 spans 14 amino acids. V gave up 3 bases and J gave up 6 bases, with 12 bases separating them. CDR1 is MRHNA, CDR2 SNTAGT, per germline. The CDR3 region is CASSEQEGAQPQHF. Here the CDR3 DNA reads TGTGCCAGCAGTGAACAGGAAGGCGCTCAGCCCCAGCATTTT.

The chain uses TRBV18 and TRBJ2-7; D unclear. This CDR3 comprises 13 residues. CDR1 and CDR2 from the germline V gene are KGHSH and LQKENI. V was shortened by 6 bases and J by 7 bases, with 16 bases between the two germline ends. DNA for the CDR3: TGTGCCAGCTCTCCCTTACAGCAGGAAGAGCAGTACTTC. Encoded protein: CASSPLQQEEQYF.

In DNA, the CDR3 is TGTGCCAGCAGTGAAGCACCCCTAAGCGAGTACGAGCAGTACTTC. Translation: CASSEAPLSEYEQYF. This chain links TRBV2 with TRBJ2-7; D not resolved. CDR3 length equals 15 residues. Germline CDR1 and CDR2: SNHLY and FYNNEI. Trimming took 0 bases from V and 4 from J, leaving 13 bases between them.